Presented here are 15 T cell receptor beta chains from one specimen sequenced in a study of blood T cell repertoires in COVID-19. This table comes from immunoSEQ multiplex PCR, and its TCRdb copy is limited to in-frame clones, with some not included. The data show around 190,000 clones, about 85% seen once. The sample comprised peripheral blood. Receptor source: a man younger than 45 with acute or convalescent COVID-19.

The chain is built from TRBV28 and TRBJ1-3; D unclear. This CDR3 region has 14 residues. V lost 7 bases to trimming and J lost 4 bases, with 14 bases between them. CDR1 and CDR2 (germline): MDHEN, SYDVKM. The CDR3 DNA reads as TGTGCCAGCACCTTGTGGGCGTCCGGAAACACCATATATTTT. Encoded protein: CASTLWASGNTIYF.

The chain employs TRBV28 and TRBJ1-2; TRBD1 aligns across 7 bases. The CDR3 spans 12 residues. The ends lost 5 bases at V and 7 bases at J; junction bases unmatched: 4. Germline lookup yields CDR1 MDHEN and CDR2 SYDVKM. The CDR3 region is CASSKTGVGYTF. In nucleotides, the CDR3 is TGTGCCAGCAGTAAAACAGGGGTTGGCTACACCTTC.

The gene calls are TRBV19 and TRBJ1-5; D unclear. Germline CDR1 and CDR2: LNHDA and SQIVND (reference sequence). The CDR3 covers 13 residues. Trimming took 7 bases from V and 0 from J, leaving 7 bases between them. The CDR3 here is CASTLDSNQPQHF. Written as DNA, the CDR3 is TGTGCCAGTACCCTAGATAGCAATCAGCCCCAGCATTTT. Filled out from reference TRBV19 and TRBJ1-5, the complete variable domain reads DGGITQSPKYLFRKEGQNVTLSCEQNLNHDAMYWYRQDPGQGLRLIYYSQIVNDFQKGDIAEGYSVSREKKESFPLTVTSAQKNPTAFYLCASTLDSNQPQHFGDGTRLSIL.

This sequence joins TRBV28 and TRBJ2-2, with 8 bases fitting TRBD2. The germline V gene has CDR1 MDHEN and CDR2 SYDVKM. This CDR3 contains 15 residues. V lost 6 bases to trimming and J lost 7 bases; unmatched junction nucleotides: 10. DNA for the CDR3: TGTGCCAGCAGACTCTCGGGGGGGCCACACGGGGAGCTGTTTTTT. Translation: CASRLSGGPHGELFF.

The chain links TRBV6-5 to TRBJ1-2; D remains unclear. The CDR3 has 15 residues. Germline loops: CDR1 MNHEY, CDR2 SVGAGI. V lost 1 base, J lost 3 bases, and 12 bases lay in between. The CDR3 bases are TGTGCCAGCAGTTACTACCCGGGAGACCACTATGGCTACACCTTC. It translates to CASSYYPGDHYGYTF.

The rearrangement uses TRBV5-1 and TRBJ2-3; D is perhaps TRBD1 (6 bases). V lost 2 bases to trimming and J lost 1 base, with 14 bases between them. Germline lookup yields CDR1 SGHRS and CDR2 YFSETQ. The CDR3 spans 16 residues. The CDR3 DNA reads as TGCGCCAGCAGCTTAGGAATACGGACAGGCACAGATACGCAGTATTTT. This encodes CASSLGIRTGTDTQYF.

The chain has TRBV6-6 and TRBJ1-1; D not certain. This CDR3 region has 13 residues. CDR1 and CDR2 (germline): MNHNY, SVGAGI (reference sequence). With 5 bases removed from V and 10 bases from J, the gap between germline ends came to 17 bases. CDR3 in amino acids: CASSKLELAGAFF. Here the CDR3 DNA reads TGTGCCAGCAGTAAGCTAGAGTTGGCGGGAGCTTTCTTT.

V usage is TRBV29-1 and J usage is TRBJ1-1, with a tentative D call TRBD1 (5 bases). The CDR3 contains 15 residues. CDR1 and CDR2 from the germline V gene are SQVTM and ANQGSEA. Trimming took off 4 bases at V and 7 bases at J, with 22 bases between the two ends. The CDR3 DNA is TGCAGCGTTGTGGGGAGAGCCGGGGGAGCGGGTGAAGCTTTCTTT. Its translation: CSVVGRAGGAGEAFF. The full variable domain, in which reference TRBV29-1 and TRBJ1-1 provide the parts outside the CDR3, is SAVISQKPSRDICQRGTSLTIQCQVDSQVTMMFWYRQQPGQSLTLIATANQGSEATYESGFVIDKFPISRPNLTFSTLTVSNMSPEDSSIYLCSVVGRAGGAGEAFFGQGTRLTVV.

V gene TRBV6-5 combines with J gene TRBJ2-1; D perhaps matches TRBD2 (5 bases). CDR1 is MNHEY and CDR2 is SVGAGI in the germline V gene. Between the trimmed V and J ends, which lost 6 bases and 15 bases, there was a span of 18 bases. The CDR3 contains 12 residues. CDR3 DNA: TGTGCCAGCAGCAAAGGACTGTCGGCTTGGTTCTTC. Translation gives CASSKGLSAWFF.

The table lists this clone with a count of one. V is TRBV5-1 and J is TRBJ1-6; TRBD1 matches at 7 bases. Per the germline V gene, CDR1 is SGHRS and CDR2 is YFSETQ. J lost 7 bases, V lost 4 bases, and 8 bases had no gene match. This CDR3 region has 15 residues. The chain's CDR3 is CASSDPQGVNSPLHF. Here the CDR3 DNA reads TGCGCCAGCAGCGACCCGCAGGGGGTAAATTCACCCCTCCACTTT.

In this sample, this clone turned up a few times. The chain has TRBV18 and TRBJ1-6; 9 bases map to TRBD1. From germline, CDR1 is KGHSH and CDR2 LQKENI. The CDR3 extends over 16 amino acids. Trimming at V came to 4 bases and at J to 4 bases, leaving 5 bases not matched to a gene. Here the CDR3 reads CASSLTGGVYNSPLHF. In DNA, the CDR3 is TGTGCCAGCTCACTTACAGGGGGCGTATATAATTCACCCCTCCACTTT. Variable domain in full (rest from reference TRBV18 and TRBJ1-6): NAGVMQNPRHLVRRRGQEARLRCSPMKGHSHVYWYRQLPEEGLKFMVYLQKENIIDESGMPKERFSAEFPKEGPSILRIQQVVRGDSAAYFCASSLTGGVYNSPLHFGNGTRLTVT.

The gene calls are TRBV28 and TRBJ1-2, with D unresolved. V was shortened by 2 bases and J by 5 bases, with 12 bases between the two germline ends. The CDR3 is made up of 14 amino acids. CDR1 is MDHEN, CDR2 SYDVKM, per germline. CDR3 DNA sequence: TGTGCCAGCAGTTTAATCGGGGATCAATATGGCTACACCTTC. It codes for CASSLIGDQYGYTF.

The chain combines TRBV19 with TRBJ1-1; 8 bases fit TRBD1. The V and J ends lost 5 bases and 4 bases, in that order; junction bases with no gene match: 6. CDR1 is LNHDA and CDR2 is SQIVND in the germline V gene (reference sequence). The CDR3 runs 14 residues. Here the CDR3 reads CASSRTGGGTEAFF. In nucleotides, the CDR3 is TGTGCCAGTAGTCGTACAGGGGGAGGCACTGAAGCTTTCTTT.

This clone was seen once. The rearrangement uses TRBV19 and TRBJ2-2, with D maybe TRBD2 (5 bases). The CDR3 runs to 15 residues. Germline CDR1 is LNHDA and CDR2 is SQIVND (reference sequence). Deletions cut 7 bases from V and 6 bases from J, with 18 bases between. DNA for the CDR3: TGTGCCAGTAATGACCCGGGATTGAGCGCCGGGGAGCTGTTTTTT. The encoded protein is CASNDPGLSAGELFF.

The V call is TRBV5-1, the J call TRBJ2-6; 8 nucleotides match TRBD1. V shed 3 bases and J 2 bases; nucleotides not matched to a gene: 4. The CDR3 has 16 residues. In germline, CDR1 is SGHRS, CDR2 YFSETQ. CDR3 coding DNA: TGCGCCAGCAGCTCAACGACAGGGGCTGGGGCCAACGTCCTGACTTTC. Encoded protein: CASSSTTGAGANVLTF.